These 9 T cell receptor beta chains were sequenced from one sample in a study of blood T cell repertoires in COVID-19. Here immunoSEQ multiplex PCR was the method, and the copy in TCRdb shows in-frame clones only, minus some. This sample has under 250,000 clones, with around 79% found just once. The sample consisted of peripheral blood. The receptors were sampled from a woman aged 40 to 49 with COVID-19, enrolled during active disease.

The chain joins TRBV10-3 to TRBJ2-5; a possible D gene is TRBD2 (5 bases). CDR1 is ENHRY, CDR2 SYGVKD, per germline. The V gene lost 6 bases and the J gene lost 5 bases, with 22 bases spanning the gap. CDR3 length equals 16 residues. The CDR3: CAISGRSGSLGETQYF. The CDR3 nucleotides are TGTGCCATCAGCGGAAGATCGGGATCCCTGGGGGAGACCCAGTACTTC.

The chain is built from TRBV18 and TRBJ2-2, with a tentative D call TRBD2 (6 bases). V was cut by 2 bases and J by 6 bases, with 10 bases left in between. Looked up from germline, CDR1 is KGHSH and CDR2 is LQKENI. This CDR3 has 14 residues. The CDR3: CASSPTGGSGELFF. The CDR3 bases are TGTGCCAGCTCACCAACCGGGGGTTCCGGGGAGCTGTTTTTT.

This clone was seen a single time. The chain recombines TRBV27 with TRBJ1-2, with D perhaps TRBD1 (5 bases). Germline V gene lookup returns CDR1 MNHEY and CDR2 SMNVEV (reference sequence). The CDR3 is 15 residues long. The V gene lost 6 bases and the J gene lost 5 bases, with 19 bases spanning the gap. This CDR3 reads CASRAPTRGTYGYTF. CDR3 coding DNA: TGTGCCAGCAGGGCGCCGACAAGGGGTACATATGGCTACACCTTC.

This clone was found a few times. The chain combines TRBV6-5 with TRBJ2-1, with D maybe TRBD2 (7 bases). CDR1 MNHEY and CDR2 SVGAGI come from the germline V gene. Trimming pared 8 bases from V and 3 bases from J, leaving 17 bases between. The CDR3 is made up of 15 amino acids. The DNA of the CDR3 is TGTGCCAGCGCTCGCGGGGGCTTAGTCTACAATGAGCAGTTCTTC. Amino acid sequence: CASARGGLVYNEQFF.

This chain links TRBV30 with TRBJ2-3; 10 nucleotides match TRBD2. The CDR3 runs 14 residues. Germline lookup yields CDR1 GTSNPN and CDR2 SVGIG (reference sequence). Losses at the gene ends were 8 bases for V and 0 bases for J; bases not matched to a gene: 5. The CDR3 spells CAAPGLASTDTQYF. The CDR3 nucleotides are TGTGCCGCGCCGGGACTAGCGAGCACAGATACGCAGTATTTT.

The chain couples TRBV19 to TRBJ1-2; TRBD1 matches at 9 bases. Germline CDR1 and CDR2: LNHDA and SQIVND (reference sequence). The CDR3 is 15 amino acids. The junction had 5 bases not matched to a gene; V was cut back by 5 bases and J by 1 base. The CDR3 nucleotides are TGTGCCAGTAGTTCCCGGACAGGGGTTAACTATGGCTACACCTTC. Amino acids: CASSSRTGVNYGYTF.

V gene TRBV6-2 or TRBV6-3 combines with J gene TRBJ2-1; 8 bases line up with TRBD2. CDR1 and CDR2 (germline): MNHEY, SVGEGT. This CDR3 region has 15 residues. The trim removed 2 bases at V and 0 bases at J, leaving 0 bases unmatched. As DNA, the CDR3 is TGTGCCAGCAGTTACGCGGGGGGCTCCTACAATGAGCAGTTCTTC. As protein: CASSYAGGSYNEQFF.

CDR3 in DNA: TGTGCCAGCAGTCTAACCACCGCTAGACAGGGCCCGAACACTGAAGCTTTCTTT. It is translated as CASSLTTARQGPNTEAFF. The chain carries TRBV6-6 and TRBJ1-1; 7 bases align to TRBD1. The germline V gene has CDR1 MNHNY and CDR2 SVGAGI (reference sequence). The CDR3 contains 18 residues. V shed 5 bases, J shed 1 base, and the junction held 16 bases outside the gene matches.

V usage is TRBV29-1 and J usage is TRBJ1-4, with D unclear. Germline V lookup: CDR1 SQVTM, CDR2 ANQGSEA. The V end was cut by 7 bases, the J end by 0 bases, with 12 bases between. CDR3 length: 14 residues. CDR3 nucleotides: TGCAGCGCCTCGAAAACTTCAACTAATGAAAAACTGTTTTTT. Translating gives CSASKTSTNEKLFF.